This T cell receptor (beta chain) was documented in a study of post-analysis software for immune sequencing data. About the study: The patients showed relapsing-remitting, secondary progressive and progressive-relapsing multiple sclerosis courses. Overall study findings and caveats: There were five TRBV segments more frequent in patients than controls, and TRBV5-6, TRBV5-1 and TRBV20-1 were among them. Samples prepared in the same batch strongly co-clustered by F measure. Compared with controls, patients showed significantly lower normalized Chao1 diversity.

Unique molecular identifiers were carried by the TCR beta cDNA libraries. A few hundred thousand cDNA molecules were obtained from about 0.98 to 11 million T cells. TCRdb processed the PCR reads anew with MiXCR; each CDR3 protein has one entry. The sample shows about 460,000 distinct CDR3 sequences, approximately 46% of them seen only once. There are a few counts of this clonotype. What it binds is not known. The length of the CDR3 is 12 residues. Germline CDR1 is SGHRS and CDR2 is YFSETQ. Trimming cost V 0 bases and J 13 bases, with 13 bases left between them. The J gene is TRBJ2-5, the V gene TRBV5-1; D gene unclear. Source material: blood. This receptor was obtained from a girl aged 5 to 17 with multiple sclerosis. CDR3 residues: CASSLAGIGGYF. The CDR3 nucleotides are TGCGCCAGCAGCTTGGCCGGCATCGGTGGGTACTTC.